These 26 T cell receptor beta chains were sequenced from one sample in a study of T-cell reconstitution after alpha-beta-depleted transplantation in children. Library preparation (for TCRbeta) was performed with unique molecular identifiers. TCRdb ran MiXCR on the PCR reads and lists one entry per CDR3 protein. The sample shows about 100,000 distinct CDR3 sequences, 6.4% of them seen only once. This specimen consisted of PBMCs, mostly from graft donor cells, obtained 360 days after TCRalphabeta/CD19-depleted stem cell transplant. The receptors come from a male patient between 2 and 10 years old who had a stem cell transplant for acute lymphoblastic leukemia, so the T cells may come from the graft donor.

This clonotype was recorded a few times. V gene TRBV9 combines with J gene TRBJ2-5, with D perhaps TRBD1 or TRBD2 (5 bases each). Trimming cost V 2 bases and J 1 base, with 9 bases left between them. The germline gives CDR1 SGDLS, CDR2 YYNGEE. This CDR3 has 14 amino acids. The CDR3 region is CASSVGRFQETQYF. Here the CDR3 DNA reads TGTGCCAGCAGCGTGGGACGGTTCCAAGAGACCCAGTACTTC.

In this sample, this clonotype turned up many times. V usage is TRBV20-1 and J usage is TRBJ2-3, with 10 bases that match TRBD2. The CDR3 is 17 amino acids. Germline CDR1 reads DFQATT; CDR2 reads SNEGSKA (reference sequence). V gave up 0 bases and J gave up 6 bases; unmatched junction bases: 12. The CDR3 DNA is TGCAGTGCTAGAGATGATCTAGCGGGAGTTCGCTTCGATACGCAGTATTTT. Amino acids: CSARDDLAGVRFDTQYF.

CDR3 bases: TGTGCCAGCAGTCGCGGGAGCGGTTACAATGAGCAGTTCTTC. Protein sequence: CASSRGSGYNEQFF. The genes are TRBV27 and TRBJ2-1; the match to TRBD2 covers 7 bases. The CDR3 has 14 amino acids. With 5 bases clipped from V and 4 bases from J, the junction kept 5 bases outside the gene matches. Germline assignment: CDR1 MNHEY and CDR2 SMNVEV (reference sequence).

This clonotype came up a few times. The genes are TRBV7-6 and TRBJ2-5; possible D gene TRBD2, 7 bases. V was cut by 1 base and J by 7 bases, with 22 bases left in between. Germline CDR1 is SGHVS and CDR2 is FNYEAQ. This CDR3 has 17 residues. The CDR3 loop is CASSLVRGGVSSGTQYF. CDR3 bases: TGTGCCAGCAGCTTAGTGAGAGGGGGGGTATCTTCGGGGACCCAGTACTTC.

This clonotype was seen many times. The CDR3 DNA reads TGTGCCAGCAGCTTCGGCGGTGAGCAGTTCTTC. It is translated as CASSFGGEQFF. V and J are TRBV5-6 and TRBJ2-1, with D unclear. This CDR3 spans 11 amino acids. Germline CDR1 reads SGHDT; CDR2 reads YYEEEE. Trimming took off 2 bases at V and 9 bases at J, with 6 bases between the two ends.

J is TRBJ2-3 and V is TRBV27, with D tentatively TRBD2 (6 bases). This CDR3 is built from 16 residues. Germline lookup yields CDR1 MNHEY and CDR2 SMNVEV (reference sequence). Trimming shortened V by 7 bases and J by 2 bases, and 19 bases separated the two germline ends. The CDR3 nucleotides read TGTGCCAGCACCTCAACGCGGGACCGCTACACAGATACGCAGTATTTT. Translation: CASTSTRDRYTDTQYF.

There are many counts of this clonotype. The chain combines TRBV6-1 with TRBJ1-1; D unclear. Per the germline V gene, CDR1 is MNHNS and CDR2 is SASEGT. The CDR3 is 13 amino acids. V was trimmed by 8 bases and J by 8 bases, leaving 18 bases between them. This chain's CDR3 is CASRVWKTAEAFF. CDR3 coding DNA: TGTGCCAGCCGCGTGTGGAAGACGGCGGAAGCTTTCTTT.

This clonotype was found a few times. This sequence joins TRBV5-6 and TRBJ1-6; a weak D match, TRBD1 (5 bases). CDR1 and CDR2 (germline): SGHDT, YYEEEE. The CDR3 spans 14 residues. The germline V and J ends were trimmed by 5 bases and 8 bases, with 14 bases remaining between them. The CDR3 nucleotides read TGTGCCAGCAGACATACAAGGGGCTATTCACCCCTCCACTTT. As protein: CASRHTRGYSPLHF.

This clonotype was seen at least ten times. This rearrangement joins TRBV28 to TRBJ1-1; the D gene is possibly TRBD1 (5 bases). Deletions cut 4 bases from V and 8 bases from J, with 8 bases between. This CDR3 contains 11 residues. Germline assignment: CDR1 MDHEN and CDR2 SYDVKM. CDR3 loop: CASSWRGEAFF. CDR3 nucleotides: TGTGCCAGCAGTTGGAGGGGAGAAGCTTTCTTT.

The J gene is TRBJ2-1, the V gene TRBV20-1; 7 nucleotides match TRBD1. The CDR3 spans 13 residues. Germline V CDR1 and CDR2: DFQATT, SNEGSKA (reference sequence). V dropped 4 bases and J dropped 2; count of bases not matched to a gene: 2. CDR3 residues: CSAKGAPYNEQFF. As DNA, the CDR3 is TGCAGTGCTAAGGGGGCCCCCTACAATGAGCAGTTCTTC.

The chain links TRBV7-6 to TRBJ1-2, with a possible D match to TRBD1 (6 bases). The length of the CDR3 is 14 residues. Germline V gene lookup returns CDR1 SGHVS and CDR2 FNYEAQ. V lost 5 bases and J 4 bases, leaving 14 bases between the germline ends. The CDR3 DNA reads TGTGCCAGCAGCCGCACCCAGGGGCTCTATGGCTACACCTTC. Amino acid sequence: CASSRTQGLYGYTF.

This clonotype showed up many times. The chain combines TRBV5-1 with TRBJ2-7; D may be TRBD1 (6 bases). CDR1 is SGHRS and CDR2 is YFSETQ in the germline V gene. This CDR3 region has 16 residues. V was cut by 3 bases and J by 3 bases, with 19 bases left in between. In nucleotides, the CDR3 is TGCGCCAGCAGCTCCCAGGGGCCGGCGTTCGTCTACGAGCAGTACTTC. The encoded protein is CASSSQGPAFVYEQYF.

This clonotype came up a few times. The rearrangement links TRBV5-4 to TRBJ2-5, with 8 bases that match TRBD2. J gave up 4 bases and V 2 bases, and 4 bases lay outside the gene matches. Germline loops: CDR1 SGHNT, CDR2 YYREEE (reference sequence). This CDR3 spans 14 amino acids. The CDR3 loop is CASSLDTSGETQYF. CDR3 DNA sequence: TGTGCCAGCAGCTTAGATACTAGCGGAGAGACCCAGTACTTC.

Ten or more counts support this clonotype. This chain uses TRBV20-1 with TRBJ2-7; tentatively, D is TRBD1 (5 bases). The CDR3 extends over 16 amino acids. Germline lookup yields CDR1 DFQATT and CDR2 SNEGSKA (reference sequence). Between the trimmed V and J ends, which lost 5 bases and 2 bases, there was a span of 22 bases. The CDR3 DNA is TGCAGTGCTCCCCGCCTCGACAGTTCCTTCCCCTACGAGCAGTACTTC. Translated, it gives CSAPRLDSSFPYEQYF.

This sequence joins TRBV27 and TRBJ1-1; weak D call: TRBD1 (6 bases). The ends were cut back, 7 bases at V and 1 base at J, with 16 bases in the middle. This CDR3 comprises 15 residues. CDR1 MNHEY and CDR2 SMNVEV come from the germline V gene (reference sequence). The CDR3 DNA follows: TGTGCCAGCACCCTCTTGGACAGCCCGAACACTGAAGCTTTCTTT. Its translation is CASTLLDSPNTEAFF.

Turning to this clonotype: A read error is possible here, since a much larger clone lies one base away. In nucleotides, the CDR3 is TGCTCCAGCAGCTTGTGGGGGAGGGGATCCCCTCAAGAGACCCAGTACTTC. It is translated as CSSSLWGRGSPQETQYF. The rearrangement links TRBV5-1 to TRBJ2-5, with TRBD2 matching 7 bases. The germline CDR1 and CDR2 sequences are SGHRS and YFSETQ. The CDR3 has 17 amino acids.

This clonotype was recorded at least ten times. J is TRBJ2-2 and V is TRBV29-1; D may be TRBD1 (5 bases). Trimming took 4 bases from V and 0 from J, leaving 6 bases between them. The CDR3 is 13 amino acids. Germline assignment: CDR1 SQVTM and CDR2 ANQGSEA. CDR3 amino acids: CSVARANTGELFF. CDR3 nucleotides: TGCAGCGTTGCCAGGGCGAACACCGGGGAGCTGTTTTTT.

On this clonotype: It may be a read error: a sequence one base away is much more abundant. The chain links TRBV4-3 to TRBJ2-3; D call uncertain. Germline assignment: CDR1 LGHNA and CDR2 YSLEER. Trimming left V 7 bases short and J 1 base short, with 21 bases between. There are 17 residues in the CDR3. For the CDR3, the DNA is TGCGCCAGCAACCATTACCGGAGTCGCTTACGCACAGATACGCAGTATTTT. Protein: CASNHYRSRLRTDTQYF.

In this sample, this clonotype turned up a few times. Germline and junction disagree at one end, which may indicate a read error. The chain carries TRBV20-1 and TRBJ2-4, with 10 bases identical to TRBD2. The CDR3 has 15 residues. Germline assignment: CDR1 DFQATT and CDR2 SNEGSKA (reference sequence). The CDR3 DNA follows: TGCAGTGTTAGAGCGGGGGGGCCGGACAAAAACATTCAGTACTTC. Protein: CSVRAGGPDKNIQYF.

This clonotype was recorded at least ten times. The chain links TRBV7-9 to TRBJ2-7, with 10 bases matching TRBD2. Germline CDR1 SEHNR, CDR2 FQNEAQ (reference sequence). V was clipped by 3 bases and J by 5 bases; unmatched bases: 7. The CDR3 is 15 amino acids. The CDR3 protein is CASSLGLAGENEQYF. In nucleotides, the CDR3 is TGTGCCAGCAGCTTGGGGCTAGCGGGAGAGAACGAGCAGTACTTC.

The sample holds many counts of this clonotype. V and J are TRBV10-3 and TRBJ1-1, with D tentatively TRBD1 (5 bases). Trimming shortened V by 7 bases and J by 4 bases, and 13 bases separated the two germline ends. The CDR3 totals 13 residues. Germline values: CDR1 ENHRY, CDR2 SYGVKD. The CDR3 spells CAITSAGGTEAFF. CDR3 bases: TGTGCCATCACCTCGGCCGGGGGCACTGAAGCTTTCTTT.

This clonotype was picked up many times. This chain links TRBV4-3 with TRBJ2-2; 9 bases agree with TRBD1. The CDR3 runs 15 residues. Germline V gene sequence: CDR1 LGHNA, CDR2 YSLEER. The V segment lost 4 bases and the J segment 7 bases; nucleotides outside the gene matches: 7. The DNA for the CDR3 is TGCGCCAGCAGCCCTCCGGACAGGGGACTCGGGGAGCTGTTTTTT. This codes for CASSPPDRGLGELFF.

This clonotype was seen many times. The CDR3 DNA is TGTGCCAGCAGTTCGGCTCCAGCCTACGAGCAGTACTTC. Translating it yields CASSSAPAYEQYF. This rearrangement joins TRBV12-3 or TRBV12-4 to TRBJ2-7; no clear D. This CDR3 has 13 residues. V lost 4 bases to trimming and J lost 2 bases, with 9 bases between them.

In its sample, this clonotype was seen many times. This sequence joins TRBV29-1 and TRBJ2-7, with D possibly being TRBD1 (6 bases). Germline V CDR1 and CDR2: SQVTM, ANQGSEA. This CDR3 region has 13 residues. Trimming removed 7 bases at V and 2 bases at J, with 15 bases between. CDR3 sequence (DNA): TGCAGCGCTATCCAGGGGAACACCTACGAGCAGTACTTC. Its translation: CSAIQGNTYEQYF.

This clonotype was seen repeatedly, ten times or more. The CDR3 sequence is CAISDPTDTQYF. CDR3 DNA: TGTGCCATCAGTGACCCCACAGATACGCAGTATTTT. The chain recombines TRBV10-3 with TRBJ2-3; D ambiguous. The CDR3 has 12 amino acids. Germline CDR1 is ENHRY and CDR2 is SYGVKD. V shed 3 bases and J shed 2 bases, with 3 bases lying between them.

There are a few counts of this clonotype. The rearrangement uses TRBV18 and TRBJ2-7; D possibly corresponds to TRBD1 (6 bases). The V and J ends lost 3 bases and 7 bases respectively, with 13 bases between them. Germline loops: CDR1 KGHSH, CDR2 LQKENI. The CDR3 contains 13 residues. The CDR3 sequence is CASSPWAGEEQYF. CDR3 DNA: TGTGCCAGCTCACCTTGGGCAGGGGAGGAGCAGTACTTC.